These T cell receptor beta chains were read from a single sample in a study of blood T cell repertoires in COVID-19. Method: immunoSEQ multiplex PCR; TCRdb's copy keeps in-frame clones and lacks some. The sample has about 250,000 clones, roughly 80% seen once. The sequencing sample was made of peripheral blood. These receptors all stem from a woman of 80 years or more with acute or convalescent COVID-19. The CDR3 runs from the conserved cysteine through the conserved F or W. The order of the fields is CDR3 length, V gene, J gene, CDR3 protein.

cdr3_length: 14
v_call: TRBV5-1
j_call: TRBJ2-7
cdr3_aa: CASSPPGHLYEQYF

cdr3_length: 15
v_call: TRBV7-9
j_call: TRBJ2-7
cdr3_aa: CASSLSSGGSYEQYF

cdr3_length: 17
v_call: TRBV11-2
j_call: TRBJ2-1
cdr3_aa: CASSPQVSGTGAHEQFF

cdr3_length: 14
v_call: TRBV7-9
j_call: TRBJ2-2
cdr3_aa: CASSPGQALGELFF

cdr3_length: 15
v_call: TRBV3-1/TRBV3-2
j_call: TRBJ2-2
cdr3_aa: CASSPSGEGTGELFF

cdr3_length: 15
v_call: TRBV27
j_call: TRBJ2-1
cdr3_aa: CASTLPGLAGGMQFF

cdr3_length: 14
v_call: TRBV29-1
j_call: TRBJ2-1
cdr3_aa: CSVGRDFSYNEQFF

cdr3_length: 18
v_call: TRBV3-1/TRBV3-2
j_call: TRBJ2-2
cdr3_aa: CASSQVALGNTNTGELFF

cdr3_length: 13
v_call: TRBV25-1
j_call: TRBJ2-3
cdr3_aa: CASSGGYRDTQYF

cdr3_length: 13
v_call: TRBV11-3
j_call: TRBJ1-2
cdr3_aa: CASSQGQLYGYTF

cdr3_length: 13
v_call: TRBV19
j_call: TRBJ2-5
cdr3_aa: CASGPTARETQYF

cdr3_length: 16
v_call: TRBV7-9
j_call: TRBJ1-5
cdr3_aa: CASSHGTGSGDQPQHF

cdr3_length: 16
v_call: TRBV5-1
j_call: TRBJ1-4
cdr3_aa: CASSLALHAANEKLFF

cdr3_length: 12
v_call: TRBV6-5
j_call: TRBJ2-7
cdr3_aa: CASKTGIDEQYF

cdr3_length: 17
v_call: TRBV5-1
j_call: TRBJ1-6
cdr3_aa: CASSLGQGSSYNSPLHF

cdr3_length: 18
v_call: TRBV7-3
j_call: TRBJ2-1
cdr3_aa: CASSPGTSGRGTYNEQFF

cdr3_length: 15
v_call: TRBV7-8
j_call: TRBJ1-5
cdr3_aa: CASSLQGLGNQPQHF

cdr3_length: 14
v_call: TRBV15
j_call: TRBJ2-2
cdr3_aa: CATSSRGSTGELFF